The source of this T cell receptor (beta chain) is a study of T cell responses to AZD1222 COVID-19 vaccine. Overall study results and limits: Baseline seropositivity occurred in only a handful of AZD1222 recipients.

On this clone: Its target is unknown.

Assay: immunoSEQ multiplex PCR; the TCRdb copy retains only in-frame clones and omits some. The sample includes nearly 35,000 clones, approximately 84% of them seen just once. The TCR comes from an adult who received the AZD1222 COVID-19 vaccine. The source material was peripheral blood, sampled 28 days after the second AZD1222 dose.

The CDR3, as DNA: TGTGCCACCAGCAGAGATCGGGGGCCCTACGAGCAGTACTTC. The encoded protein is CATSRDRGPYEQYF. The J gene is TRBJ2-7, the V gene TRBV15; D possibly matches TRBD1 or TRBD2 (6 bases each). Germline V gene lookup returns CDR1 LNHNV and CDR2 YYDKDF (reference sequence). CDR3 size: 14 residues. Deletions cut 0 bases from V and 2 bases from J, with 8 bases between.